The 12 T cell receptor beta chains given below trace back to one sample, sequenced in a study of OX40 agonist ivuxolimab in advanced cancers. Clones were read by immunoSEQ multiplex PCR, and TCRdb kept only the in-frame ones, dropping some. Among under 80,000 clones listed, approximately 89% were seen once. Sequences were derived from CD4+ or CD8+ T cells sorted from blood, sampled in a trial of the OX40 agonist ivuxolimab. The receptors were sampled from an adult with an advanced solid tumor such as melanoma, head and neck, liver or kidney cancer.

This chain joins TRBV5-1 and TRBJ2-5, with a tentative D call TRBD2 (6 bases). The DNA end is more similar to TRBJ2-7, so the J call may be wrong. Germline V gene data show CDR1 as SGHRS and CDR2 as YFSETQ. The CDR3 runs to 14 residues. This CDR3 is CASSLAGATYEQYF. CDR3 DNA: TGCGCCAGCAGCTTGGCGGGAGCGACCTACGAGCAGTACTTC.

The V gene is TRBV11-3, the J gene TRBJ1-5; D gene unclear. Germline V gene data show CDR1 as SGHNT and CDR2 as YENEEA. The CDR3 is 16 amino acids. Trimming took off 5 bases at V and 5 bases at J, with 19 bases between the two ends. This CDR3 is CASSPKGRGMDQPQHF. CDR3 nucleotide sequence: TGTGCCAGCAGCCCGAAAGGCCGGGGAATGGATCAGCCCCAGCATTTT.

The chain joins TRBV28 to TRBJ1-2; D remains unclear. Per the germline V gene, CDR1 is MDHEN and CDR2 is SYDVKM. The CDR3 contains 14 residues. V lost 2 bases to trimming and J lost 3 bases, with 10 bases between them. Here the CDR3 DNA reads TGTGCCAGCAGTTTAGGCAGCCTTTACTATGGCTACACCTTC. Encoded protein: CASSLGSLYYGYTF.

This clone was detected only a few times. The J gene is TRBJ1-1, the V gene TRBV30; D unresolved. V shed 4 bases and J shed 4 bases, with 10 bases lying between them. The CDR3 is 12 amino acids. Germline lookup yields CDR1 GTSNPN and CDR2 SVGIG (reference sequence). The CDR3 spells CAWIAGSTEAFF. The CDR3 nucleotides read TGTGCCTGGATAGCGGGGAGCACTGAAGCTTTCTTT. Full variable domain (rest looked up from reference TRBV30 and TRBJ1-1): SQTIHQWPATLVQPVGSPLSLECTVEGTSNPNLYWYRQAAGRGLQLLFYSVGIGQISSEVPQNLSASRPQDRQFILSSKKLLLSDSGFYLCAWIAGSTEAFFGQGTRLTVV.

The V and J genes are TRBV28 and TRBJ1-3, with 9 bases lining up with TRBD1. The CDR3 is 15 amino acids. CDR1 MDHEN and CDR2 SYDVKM come from the germline V gene. The junction had 7 bases not matched to a gene; V was cut back by 6 bases and J by 4 bases. CDR3 bases: TGTGCCAGCAGACTGGGGACAGGGAAAGGAAACACCATATATTTT. This encodes CASRLGTGKGNTIYF.

The chain couples TRBV19 to TRBJ2-1, with 10 bases fitting TRBD1. Germline V lookup: CDR1 LNHDA, CDR2 SQIVND (reference sequence). The CDR3 extends over 15 amino acids. V trimming: 3 bases; J trimming: 5 bases; junction bases outside the gene matches: 4. CDR3 nucleotide sequence: TGTGCCAGTAGTATCCGTGGGACAGGGGACAATGAGCAGTTCTTC. This translates into CASSIRGTGDNEQFF.

The rearrangement links TRBV11-2 to TRBJ1-2; a weak D match, TRBD1 (6 bases). The CDR3 covers 12 residues. Trimming removed 6 bases at V and 7 bases at J, with 12 bases between. Looked up from germline, CDR1 is SGHAT and CDR2 is FQNNGV. The CDR3 loop is CASSWGASGYTF. As DNA, the CDR3 is TGTGCCAGCAGTTGGGGGGCGAGTGGCTACACCTTC.

There are a few counts of this clone. The V call is TRBV28, the J call TRBJ1-5; D unresolved. Germline assignment: CDR1 MDHEN and CDR2 SYDVKM. V gave up 3 bases and J gave up 2 bases, with 11 bases separating them. The CDR3 is 15 residues long. The CDR3 DNA sequence: TGTGCCAGCAGTTTTGAACCTTGGGGCAATCAGCCCCAGCATTTT. Protein product: CASSFEPWGNQPQHF.

The rearrangement links TRBV11-2 to TRBJ1-2, with D tentatively TRBD1 (6 bases). Germline CDR1 reads SGHAT; CDR2 reads FQNNGV. The germline V and J ends were trimmed by 1 base and 6 bases, with 15 bases remaining between them. This CDR3 spans 15 amino acids. The CDR3 DNA sequence: TGTGCCAGCAGCTTAGGAAACGCAGGGGCGAATGGCTACACCTTC. Protein: CASSLGNAGANGYTF. Full variable domain (rest looked up from reference TRBV11-2 and TRBJ1-2): EAGVAQSPRYKIIEKRQSVAFWCNPISGHATLYWYQQILGQGPKLLIQFQNNGVVDDSQLPKDRFSAERLKGVDSTLKIQPAKLEDSAVYLCASSLGNAGANGYTFGSGTRLTVV.

The J gene is TRBJ1-2, the V gene TRBV28; D is ambiguous. Trimming cost V 3 bases and J 5 bases, with 10 bases left between them. This CDR3 is built from 13 residues. Per germline, CDR1 MDHEN and CDR2 SYDVKM. CDR3 DNA sequence: TGTGCCAGCAGTTTGTTCGGATCTTATGGCTACACCTTC. Its translation: CASSLFGSYGYTF.

This clone appeared a few times. This chain connects TRBV11-2 to TRBJ2-1; 11 nucleotides match TRBD2. The CDR3 sequence is 15 residues long. Germline CDR1 is SGHAT and CDR2 is FQNNGV. The trim removed 3 bases at V and 8 bases at J, leaving 6 bases unmatched. Here the CDR3 DNA reads TGTGCCAGCAGCTTTCCTAGCGGGAGGAGGTATGAGCAGTTCTTC. As protein: CASSFPSGRRYEQFF.

V usage is TRBV7-6 and J usage is TRBJ2-6, with D unresolved. The CDR3 covers 15 residues. Germline lookup yields CDR1 SGHVS and CDR2 FNYEAQ. V dropped 5 bases and J dropped 3 bases, with 11 bases sitting between them. The DNA of the CDR3 is TGTGCCAGCAGCCCGCTGCTAAATGGGGCCAACGTCCTGACTTTC. This encodes CASSPLLNGANVLTF.